These T cell receptor beta chains were read from a single sample in a study of blood T cells in healthy people across ages. TCRdb ran MiXCR on the 5' RACE reads and lists one entry per CDR3 protein. The top ten clones hold 45% to 60% of a sample with some 370,000 distinct CDR3 sequences, over 45% of them seen once. The sample was blood. These receptors were collected from a man aged 55 to 70 in good health. CDR3s include the opening cysteine and the closing phenylalanine or tryptophan. The D gene is left open where the match is weak. Rows may omit the clone size; those that give it use once, few, many or a size class.

TRBD1 | NA | TRBJ1-2 | TRBV9 | CASSGRDRDGPIHGYTF | TGTGCCAGCAGCGGAAGGGACAGGGATGGACCTATACATGGCTACACCTTC
NA | few | TRBJ2-1 | TRBV7-2 | CASSLVGTPGGNEQFF | TGTGCCAGCAGCTTAGTGGGGACACCCGGGGGGAATGAGCAGTTCTTC
NA | NA | TRBJ2-1 | TRBV19 | CASSRLVYNEQFF | TGTGCCAGTAGTAGACTTGTTTACAATGAGCAGTTCTTC
NA | NA | TRBJ2-7 | TRBV6-2/TRBV6-3 | CASSFGGLNNEQYF | TGTGCCAGCAGCTTTGGGGGTCTCAACAATGAGCAGTACTTC
NA | NA | TRBJ1-2 | TRBV6-5 | CASREAGVEFYGYTF | TGTGCCAGCAGGGAGGCAGGAGTGGAGTTCTATGGCTACACCTTC
NA | NA | TRBJ2-7 | TRBV20-1 | CSALKAYEQYF | TGCAGTGCGCTGAAGGCCTACGAGCAGTACTTC
NA | NA | TRBJ2-2 | TRBV2 | CASFRGPTGELFF | TGTGCCAGCTTCAGGGGACCCACCGGGGAGCTGTTTTTT
NA | few | TRBJ1-1 | TRBV5-1 | CASSPGHAGNTEAFF | TGCGCCAGCAGCCCGGGACACGCGGGTAACACTGAAGCTTTCTTT
NA | few | TRBJ2-1 | TRBV12-3/TRBV12-4 | CASSFRDRGPKPNEQFF | TGTGCCAGTAGTTTTCGGGATCGCGGACCCAAACCTAATGAGCAGTTCTTC
NA | NA | TRBJ2-5 | TRBV6-2/TRBV6-3 | CASSYNEYQETQYF | TGTGCCAGCAGTTATAACGAGTACCAAGAGACCCAGTACTTC
NA | once | TRBJ2-1 | TRBV20-1 | CSAVNDWLDEQFF | TGCAGTGCGGTAAACGACTGGCTCGATGAGCAGTTCTTC
NA | many | TRBJ2-7 | TRBV12-3/TRBV12-4 | CASMGNSYEQYF | TGTGCCAGCATGGGGAACTCCTACGAGCAGTACTTC
NA | NA | TRBJ1-1 | TRBV6-5 | CASTSPGTAAFF | TGTGCCAGCACCAGCCCCGGGACTGCAGCTTTCTTT
NA | NA | TRBJ2-5 | TRBV4-1 | CASSRETQGSGQETQYF | TGCGCCAGCAGCCGAGAGACCCAGGGTTCAGGCCAAGAGACCCAGTACTTC
NA | NA | TRBJ2-7 | TRBV20-1 | CSAIPGNNPSYEQYF | TGCAGTGCTATACCAGGCAATAATCCGTCCTACGAGCAGTACTTC
TRBD1 | NA | TRBJ2-7 | TRBV7-2 | CASSFGTGTYEQYF | TGTGCCAGCAGCTTCGGGACAGGGACCTACGAGCAGTACTTC
TRBD1 | NA | TRBJ1-2 | TRBV7-2 | CASSQGQGTGGYTF | TGTGCCAGCAGTCAGGGACAGGGCACGGGAGGCTACACCTTC